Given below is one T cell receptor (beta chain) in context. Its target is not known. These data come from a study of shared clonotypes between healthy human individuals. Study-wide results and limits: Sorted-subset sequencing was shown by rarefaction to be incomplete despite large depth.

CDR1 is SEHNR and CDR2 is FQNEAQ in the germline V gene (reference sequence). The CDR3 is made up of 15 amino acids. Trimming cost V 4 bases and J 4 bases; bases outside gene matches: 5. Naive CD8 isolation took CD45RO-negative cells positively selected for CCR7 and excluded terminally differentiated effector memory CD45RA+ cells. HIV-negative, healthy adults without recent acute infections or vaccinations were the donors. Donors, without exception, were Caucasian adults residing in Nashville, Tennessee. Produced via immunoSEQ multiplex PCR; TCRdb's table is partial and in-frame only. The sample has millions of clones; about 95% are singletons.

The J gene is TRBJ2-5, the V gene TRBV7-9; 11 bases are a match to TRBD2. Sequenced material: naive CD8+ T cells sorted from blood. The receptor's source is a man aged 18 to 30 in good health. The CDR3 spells CASSSPGLAGETQYF. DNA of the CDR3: TGTGCCAGCAGCTCCCCCGGACTAGCGGGAGAGACCCAGTACTTC.